This T cell receptor beta chain is drawn from a study of blood T cell repertoires in COVID-19. Study at large: Spain, Italy and the United States supplied samples that represented acute and convalescent COVID-19. T cells, B-cell-depleted T cells, or PBMCs provided the cDNA or gDNA that served as material.

Germline V CDR1 and CDR2: MDHEN, SYDVKM. The CDR3 covers 12 residues. Trimming shortened V by 6 bases and J by 8 bases, and 10 bases separated the two germline ends. Source study methods: From reference gene primer amplification, estimates of nucleated cell counts were derived. Clones were read by immunoSEQ multiplex PCR, and TCRdb kept only the in-frame ones, dropping some. That table supplies the V and J calls and clone size; D and trimming were determined from the DNA. Of over 200,000 clones in the sample, less than 90% were seen once. Specimen: peripheral blood. This receptor was identified in a man in his forties with active or convalescent COVID-19. The chain recombines TRBV28 with TRBJ1-4, with D maybe TRBD1 (5 bases). The CDR3 spells CASRRPGEKLFF. For the CDR3, the DNA is TGTGCCAGCAGACGCCCAGGGGAAAAACTGTTTTTT.